Reported below is one T cell receptor beta chain. These data are taken from a study of blood T cell repertoires in COVID-19. For the study at large: Whether acute or convalescent, the COVID-19 samples came from the United States, Italy and Spain. Sample material is recorded as cDNA or gDNA derived from T cells, B-cell-depleted T cells, or PBMCs.

The ends were cut back, 0 bases at V and 3 bases at J, with 10 bases in the middle. The germline CDR1 and CDR2 sequences are SGHRS and YFSETQ. The CDR3 totals 14 residues. Authors' processing steps: Scientists estimated how many nucleated cells there were by amplifying reference gene primers. Repertoires were generated with immunoSEQ multiplex PCR, while TCRdb's copy carries only in-frame clones and drops some. The V and J calls and the clone size are those of that table, but D and trimming were determined from the DNA. Here the sample spans tens of thousands of clones, under 90% being singletons. This rearrangement joins TRBV5-1 to TRBJ2-7; D perhaps matches TRBD1 (5 bases). The receptor was isolated from a human donor in a cohort sampled during active COVID-19. Sequenced input: peripheral blood. This CDR3 reads CASSLDVTVYEQYF. The CDR3 bases are TGCGCCAGCAGCTTGGACGTGACAGTCTACGAGCAGTACTTC.